The text below deals with one TCR beta chain. The antigen is unknown. The CDR3 is made up of 16 amino acids. Germline V gene lookup returns CDR1 SGHRS and CDR2 YFSETQ. J gave up 4 bases and V 0 bases, and 5 bases lay outside the gene matches. The sample comes from a study of T cell responses to AZD1222 COVID-19 vaccine. Findings and limits, study-wide: Clonal diversity may have been underestimated, and the donors were mostly white British, with more females than males. The reported proportion of spike-specific TCRs targeting unmutated variant regions was nearly half. Regions 160-218 and 743-854 held dominance among vaccine-associated CD4 TCRs, which spanned spike.

Some clones are missing from TCRdb's copy, which holds only in-frame ones; the method was immunoSEQ multiplex PCR. The sample lists 150,000 to 200,000 clones, over 70% occurring once. Sequencing was performed on peripheral blood, taken on day 0 of MenACWY control vaccination. This TCR was recovered from an adult in good health. This chain joins TRBV5-1 and TRBJ2-3, with 10 bases lining up with TRBD2. The CDR3 sequence: CASSLGAGGPADTQYF. CDR3 in DNA: TGCGCCAGCAGCTTGGGAGCGGGAGGGCCGGCAGATACGCAGTATTTT.